This T cell receptor beta chain was captured in a study of cytomegalovirus exposure and HLA in healthy donors. This clone was detected only a few times. Its antigen is still unknown. This PCR relied on a set of 60 Vbeta primers and 13 Jbeta primers. Clones were read by immunoSEQ multiplex PCR, and TCRdb kept only the in-frame ones, dropping some. The sample consists of about 190,000 clones, 70% to 80% of them appearing once. Trimming removed 8 bases from V and 10 bases from J, with 18 bases in between. The germline V gene encodes CDR1 MNHEY and CDR2 SVGAGI. The CDR3 has 14 residues. Study results and limitations: Investigators reported some 150 TCR beta chains as tied to cytomegalovirus. Upon later analysis, TCR association rates were observed to vary by HLA locus, being highest for DRB1 and lowest for HLA-C. The Asian-associated ancestry cluster reportedly had fewer N-insertions than the approximately 670-donor mean in a later analysis.

The origin of this receptor is a woman aged 25 to 39 in good health and CMV-seropositive. Input material: PBMCs. The chain recombines TRBV6-5 with TRBJ1-6; no firm D call. Here the CDR3 DNA reads TGTGCCAGCGGGGAGGGAAGAACCGGGTCACCCCTCCACTTT. Its translation: CASGEGRTGSPLHF.